This T cell receptor (beta chain) was sequenced in a study of shared clonotypes between healthy human individuals. Study results and limitations: Represented diversity (both genetic and exposure-history) was limited by the small number of donors.

On this clone: What it recognizes is unknown.

Replicate PCRs for sorted subsets used around 190 ng DNA; this equaled about 30,000 T cell genomes. The table came from immunoSEQ multiplex PCR; TCRdb's copy has only in-frame clones and leaves some out. In the table there are about 2.4 million clones, 90% to 95% of which are singletons. Sequenced sample: naive CD4+ T cells from PBMCs. Noted subset: CD45RA+ positively selected. This receptor was taken from a man between 18 and 35 years old in good health. Some clones in this sample may be carry-over from other donors' samples.

CDR3 in amino acids: CASTRGREYGYTF. DNA of the CDR3: TGTGCCAGCACCCGGGGACGGGAGTATGGCTACACCTTC. The gene calls are TRBV25-1 and TRBJ1-2; D may be TRBD1 (5 bases). The CDR3 consists of 13 residues. CDR1 MGHDK and CDR2 SYGVNS come from the germline V gene. V dropped 7 bases and J dropped 5 bases, with 14 bases sitting between them.